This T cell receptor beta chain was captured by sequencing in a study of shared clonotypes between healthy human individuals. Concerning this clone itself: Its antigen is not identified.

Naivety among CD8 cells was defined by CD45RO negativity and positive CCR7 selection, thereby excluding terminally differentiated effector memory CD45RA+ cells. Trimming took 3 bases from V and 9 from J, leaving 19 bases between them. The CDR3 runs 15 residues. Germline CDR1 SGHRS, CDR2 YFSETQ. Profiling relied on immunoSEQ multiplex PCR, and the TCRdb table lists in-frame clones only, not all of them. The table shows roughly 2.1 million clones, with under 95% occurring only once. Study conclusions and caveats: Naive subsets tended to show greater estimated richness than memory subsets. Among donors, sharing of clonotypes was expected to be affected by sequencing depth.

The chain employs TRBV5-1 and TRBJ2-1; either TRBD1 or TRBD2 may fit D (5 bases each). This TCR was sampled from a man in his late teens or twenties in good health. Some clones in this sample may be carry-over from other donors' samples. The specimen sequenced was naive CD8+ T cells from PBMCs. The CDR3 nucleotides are TGCGCCAGCAGCTCCGCGTTGATGGGGGTGCCTGAGCAGTTCTTC. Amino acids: CASSSALMGVPEQFF.